The clone carrying this TCR beta chain was counted only a few times. V was pared by 3 bases and J by 7 bases, with 9 bases of the junction left unmatched. The CDR3 consists of 16 residues. In germline, CDR1 is SGHRS, CDR2 YFSETQ. This specimen comes from a study of cytomegalovirus exposure and HLA in healthy donors. PCR employed 60 Vbeta and 13 Jbeta primers. Assay used: immunoSEQ multiplex PCR; TCRdb lists only in-frame clones, some missing. This sample carries 130,000 to 150,000 clones, around 72% of them seen once, and the ten largest clones take roughly 2.1%. This TCR came from a man aged 35 to 55 in good health and CMV-seronegative. V is TRBV5-1 and J is TRBJ1-4; 10 positions match TRBD1. The sequenced sample consisted of PBMCs. CDR3 amino acids: CASSSGQGFLVEKLFF. CDR3 nucleotide sequence: TGCGCCAGCAGCTCGGGACAGGGGTTTCTAGTTGAAAAACTGTTTTTT. The complete variable domain, with remaining parts taken from reference TRBV5-1 and TRBJ1-4, reads KAGVTQTPRYLIKTRGQQVTLSCSPISGHRSVSWYQQTPGQGLQFLFEYFSETQRNKGNFPGRFSGRQFSNSRSEMNVSTLELGDSALYLCASSSGQGFLVEKLFFGSGTQLSVL.